The T cell receptor (beta chain) described here comes from a study of T cells in localized non-small cell lung cancer. In its sample, this clone was seen a few times. Measured with immunoSEQ multiplex PCR; TCRdb has only the in-frame clones, and not every one. The profile covers 25,000 to 30,000 clones, with roughly four fifths appearing a single time and about 5.4% taken by the ten largest. V dropped 5 bases and J dropped 6 bases, with 11 bases sitting between them. Germline CDR1 MNHEY, CDR2 SVGAGI. The CDR3 runs 12 residues. The TCR comes from a man between 40 and 75 years old with stage III lung adenocarcinoma. The J gene is TRBJ2-7, the V gene TRBV6-5; no firm D call. The material was peripheral blood mononuclear cells, obtained before any cancer treatment. CDR3 DNA: TGTGCCAGCAGTGCAACGGGTAGCGAGCAGTACTTC. This sequence encodes CASSATGSEQYF.